A selection of T cell receptor beta chains follows, all from one sample in a study of OX40 agonist ivuxolimab in advanced cancers. Measured with immunoSEQ multiplex PCR; TCRdb has only the in-frame clones, and not every one. The sample yields tens of thousands of clones, about 85% seen once. The material was CD4+ or CD8+ T cells sorted from blood, obtained in a trial of the OX40 agonist ivuxolimab. The receptors come from an adult with an advanced solid tumor such as melanoma, head and neck, liver or kidney cancer. Each CDR3 is given with its conserved first and last residue. The D gene is left open where the match is weak. Rows give clone size only sometimes, using once, few, many, or a class for an expanded clone.

size	V	J	D	CDR3	DNA
.	TRBV7-9	TRBJ1-1	.	CASSLEWGNTEAFF	TGTGCCAGCAGCTTAGAGTGGGGGAACACTGAAGCTTTCTTT
.	TRBV5-8	TRBJ2-7	.	CASSYEGRGGNRF	TGTGCCAGCAGCTATGAAGGTCGAGGGGGTAATCGCTTC
.	TRBV4-2	TRBJ2-3	.	CASTSNRPGLGTDTQYF	TGTGCCAGCACCTCCAATCGGCCCGGACTCGGCACAGATACGCAGTATTTT
.	TRBV7-3	TRBJ2-3	.	CASSLMPYPDTQYF	TGTGCCAGCAGCTTAATGCCGTACCCAGATACGCAGTATTTT
few	TRBV27	TRBJ2-7	.	CASSLGAGLTYEQYF	TGTGCCAGCAGTTTGGGGGCAGGGCTCACCTACGAGCAGTACTTC
.	TRBV7-3	TRBJ2-1	.	CASSLSLSYNEQFF	TGTGCCAGCAGCTTATCCCTCTCCTACAATGAGCAGTTCTTC
.	TRBV6-6	TRBJ2-1	.	CASSFRDEQFF	TGTGCCAGCAGTTTCCGGGATGAGCAGTTCTTC
.	TRBV11-2	TRBJ2-7	TRBD2	CASSLALGLAGSYEQYF	TGTGCCAGCAGCTTAGCGTTGGGACTAGCGGGTTCCTACGAGCAGTACTTC
.	TRBV7-8	TRBJ2-7	TRBD2	CASSRQLAGTYEQYF	TGTGCCAGCAGCCGACAGCTAGCGGGCACCTACGAGCAGTACTTC
.	TRBV28	TRBJ1-5	TRBD1	CASRGTGGNQPQHF	TGTGCCAGCAGGGGCACAGGGGGCAATCAGCCCCAGCATTTT
.	TRBV7-8	TRBJ2-7	.	CASSLAGDVGYEQYF	TGTGCCAGCAGCTTAGCGGGGGACGTCGGTTACGAGCAGTACTTC
.	TRBV19	TRBJ2-3	.	CASSIRESTDTQYF	TGTGCCAGTAGTATCCGGGAAAGCACAGATACGCAGTATTTT
.	TRBV28	TRBJ2-5	TRBD1	CASSLVTGAETQYF	TGTGCCAGCAGTTTAGTTACAGGGGCAGAGACCCAGTACTTC
.	TRBV5-1	TRBJ2-5	TRBD2	CASSLASGSGETQYF	TGCGCCAGCAGCTTGGCTAGCGGGAGCGGAGAGACCCAGTACTTC
.	TRBV2	TRBJ2-1	.	CASRRRIGDEQFF	TGTGCCAGCAGACGGAGAATAGGGGATGAGCAGTTCTTC
.	TRBV10-3	TRBJ2-7	TRBD1	CAISESGQGRYEQYF	TGTGCCATCAGTGAGTCGGGACAGGGAAGATACGAGCAGTACTTC
.	TRBV5-1	TRBJ2-2	TRBD2	CASSLAPDGGTGELFF	TGCGCCAGCAGCTTGGCCCCAGACGGGGGGACCGGGGAGCTGTTTTTT
.	TRBV7-2	TRBJ1-2	TRBD1	CASSLYRDRGHYGYTF	TGTGCCAGCAGCTTATACCGGGACAGGGGGCATTATGGCTACACCTTC
.	TRBV5-1	TRBJ2-2	.	CASSWAGPGELFF	TGCGCCAGCAGCTGGGCAGGGCCCGGGGAGCTGTTTTTT
.	TRBV19	TRBJ1-4	.	CASRVQGTNEKLFF	TGTGCCAGTAGAGTACAGGGAACAAATGAAAAACTGTTTTTT
.	TRBV29-1	TRBJ2-2	.	CSAEGGRGWNTGELFF	TGCAGCGCCGAAGGGGGGAGGGGTTGGAACACCGGGGAGCTGTTTTTT
once	TRBV19	TRBJ2-2	.	CASSLSAEGELFF	TGTGCCAGTAGTCTTAGCGCCGAGGGGGAGCTGTTTTTT
.	TRBV18	TRBJ1-3	.	CASSPRSGSGGNTIYF	TGTGCCAGCTCACCACGGTCAGGGTCTGGTGGAAACACCATATATTTT
.	TRBV2	TRBJ1-3	TRBD1	CASILGQGPLSGNTIYF	TGTGCCAGCATCCTAGGACAGGGCCCCCTCTCTGGAAACACCATATATTTT
.	TRBV28	TRBJ1-2	.	CASSQRGVRYGYTF	TGTGCCAGCAGCCAAAGGGGGGTCCGGTATGGCTACACCTTC
.	TRBV6-1	TRBJ1-3	.	CASTAGPFSGNTIYF	TGTGCCAGCACCGCGGGACCTTTCTCTGGAAACACCATATATTTT
.	TRBV21-1	TRBJ2-2	.	CASSKSRTPGTGELFF	TGTGCCAGCAGTAAATCTCGGACGCCAGGGACCGGGGAGCTGTTTTTT
.	TRBV6-5	TRBJ1-1	.	CASSLGVQVTEAFF	TGTGCCAGCAGTTTAGGAGTTCAGGTCACTGAAGCTTTCTTT
once	TRBV28	TRBJ2-1	.	CASSSGLVRSYNEQFF	TGTGCCAGCAGTTCCGGACTTGTTCGGTCCTACAATGAGCAGTTCTTC
.	TRBV5-5	TRBJ2-6	TRBD1	CASSLDRGAGANVLTF	TGTGCCAGCAGCCTGGACAGGGGGGCCGGGGCCAACGTCCTGACTTTC
.	TRBV5-8	TRBJ1-1	.	CASTILTETGRHAFF	TGTGCCAGCACCATACTAACCGAGACAGGACGGCATGCTTTCTTT
.	TRBV19	TRBJ1-1	TRBD1	CASSPGTGNFPTEAFF	TGTGCCAGTAGTCCCGGGACAGGGAATTTCCCCACTGAAGCTTTCTTT
.	TRBV18	TRBJ2-7	.	CASSPSGGQSYEQYF	TGTGCCAGCTCACCATCGGGGGGACAGTCCTACGAGCAGTACTTC
.	TRBV4-1	TRBJ2-6	TRBD2	CASSQRTSALNPGANVLTF	TGCGCCAGCAGCCAAAGGACTAGCGCCCTGAATCCCGGGGCCAACGTCCTGACTTTC
.	TRBV7-9	TRBJ2-6	TRBD1	CASSPSGPGQGKGANVLTF	TGTGCCAGCAGCCCTAGTGGCCCGGGACAGGGAAAAGGGGCCAACGTCCTGACTTTC
.	TRBV4-1	TRBJ2-1	.	CASSVVWGGADEQFF	TGCGCCAGCAGCGTCGTATGGGGGGGGGCAGATGAGCAGTTCTTC
few	TRBV6-5	TRBJ1-2	.	CASSLFGSSNYGYTF	TGTGCCAGCAGCCTGTTTGGCTCCTCTAACTATGGCTACACCTTC
.	TRBV11-2	TRBJ2-6	.	CASSRVHEANVLTF	TGTGCCAGCAGCCGGGTCCACGAAGCCAACGTCCTGACTTTC
.	TRBV5-6	TRBJ2-5	.	CASSSRFRDGQETQYF	TGTGCCAGCAGCTCCCGCTTCCGGGACGGCCAAGAGACCCAGTACTTC
many	TRBV30	TRBJ1-3	TRBD1	CAWSRLGQGYSGNTIYF	TGTGCCTGGAGTCGTCTGGGACAGGGATACTCTGGAAACACCATATATTTT
once	TRBV2	TRBJ2-2	TRBD1	CASSGTGGLPGELFF	TGTGCCAGCAGTGGGACAGGAGGATTGCCCGGGGAGCTGTTTTTT
.	TRBV2	TRBJ1-5	.	CASSGPGGGNQPQHF	TGTGCCAGCAGTGGCCCCGGGGGCGGCAATCAGCCCCAGCATTTT
.	TRBV2	TRBJ1-4	TRBD1	CASRPTGSAFDEKLFF	TGTGCCAGCCGCCCGACAGGGAGTGCCTTCGATGAAAAACTGTTTTTT
few	TRBV2	TRBJ1-6	.	CASSGNNSPLHF	TGTGCCAGCAGTGGGAATAATTCACCCCTCCACTTT
.	TRBV6-1	TRBJ1-6	.	CASREGFSYNSPLHF	TGTGCCAGCAGGGAGGGGTTTTCCTATAATTCACCCCTCCACTTT
.	TRBV29-1	TRBJ2-3	TRBD2	CSAKAGASTDTQYF	TGCAGCGCGAAAGCGGGGGCCAGCACAGATACGCAGTATTTT
.	TRBV6-5	TRBJ2-5	.	CASKQAGMETQYF	TGTGCCAGCAAGCAGGCAGGGATGGAGACCCAGTACTTC
.	TRBV5-8	TRBJ1-3	TRBD1	CASSLRGQAGNTIYF	TGTGCCAGCAGCCTCAGGGGGCAGGCTGGAAACACCATATATTTT
.	TRBV5-4	TRBJ2-7	.	CASSLLAEYEQYF	TGTGCCAGCAGCCTACTGGCCGAATACGAGCAGTACTTC
.	TRBV19	TRBJ1-1	.	CASSIPLAEAFF	TGTGCCAGTAGTATACCGTTGGCTGAAGCTTTCTTT
.	TRBV7-9	TRBJ2-3	.	CASSLGTGPTDTQYF	TGTGCCAGCAGCTTAGGAACGGGGCCTACAGATACGCAGTATTTT
.	TRBV27	TRBJ2-2	.	CASSTTTRGNTGELFF	TGTGCCAGCAGCACTACTACCCGAGGTAACACCGGGGAGCTGTTTTTT
.	TRBV10-2	TRBJ1-1	.	CASRVAGANTEAFF	TGCGCCAGCAGGGTAGCGGGGGCGAACACTGAAGCTTTCTTT
.	TRBV4-1	TRBJ1-2	.	CASSQTLAGANYGYTF	TGCGCCAGCAGCCAGACCCTAGCCGGGGCTAACTATGGCTACACCTTC
medium-sized	TRBV27	TRBJ2-7	TRBD2	CASRPGGPRTEQYF	TGTGCCAGCAGGCCGGGAGGGCCACGTACCGAGCAGTACTTC
once	TRBV28	TRBJ1-1	.	CASSFPGGTEAFF	TGTGCCAGCAGTTTTCCGGGAGGTACTGAAGCTTTCTTT
.	TRBV27	TRBJ1-2	.	CASSPLRDTHGYTF	TGTGCCAGCAGTCCCCTGCGGGATACTCATGGCTACACCTTC
.	TRBV27	TRBJ1-2	.	CASTSRVSSNYGYTF	TGTGCCAGCACCTCCCGGGTTTCGAGCAACTATGGCTACACCTTC
.	TRBV28	TRBJ2-3	.	CASSLQATDTQYF	TGTGCCAGCAGTTTGCAAGCCACAGATACGCAGTATTTT
.	TRBV4-1	TRBJ1-1	.	CASSQERSRSLEAFF	TGCGCCAGCAGCCAAGAACGCAGCCGAAGTCTAGAAGCTTTCTTT